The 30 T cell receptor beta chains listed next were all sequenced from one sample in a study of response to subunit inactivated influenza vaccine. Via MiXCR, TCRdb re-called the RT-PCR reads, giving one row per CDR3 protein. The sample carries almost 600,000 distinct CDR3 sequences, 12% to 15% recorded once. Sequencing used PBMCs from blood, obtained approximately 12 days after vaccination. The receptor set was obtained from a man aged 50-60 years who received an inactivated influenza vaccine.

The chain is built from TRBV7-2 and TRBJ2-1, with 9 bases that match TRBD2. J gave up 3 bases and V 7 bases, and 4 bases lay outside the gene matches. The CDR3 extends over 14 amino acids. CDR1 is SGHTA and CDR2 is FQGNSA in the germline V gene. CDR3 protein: CASTSSGNYNEQFF. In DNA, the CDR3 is TGTGCCAGCACATCTAGCGGGAACTACAATGAGCAGTTCTTC.

In DNA form, the CDR3 reads TGTGCCACCAGTGATTCCAGGGGCGACACTGAAGCTTTCTTT. It specifies CATSDSRGDTEAFF. The chain recombines TRBV24-1 with TRBJ1-1, with D possibly being TRBD1 (6 bases). The V gene lost 2 bases and the J gene lost 3 bases, with 9 bases spanning the gap. CDR3 length equals 14 residues. Germline values: CDR1 KGHDR, CDR2 SFDVKD.

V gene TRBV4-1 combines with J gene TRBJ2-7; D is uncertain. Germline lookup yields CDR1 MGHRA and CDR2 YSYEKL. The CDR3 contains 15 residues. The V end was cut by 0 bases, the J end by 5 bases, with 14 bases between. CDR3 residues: CASSQDPVPGNEQYF. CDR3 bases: TGCGCCAGCAGCCAAGATCCAGTTCCTGGGAACGAGCAGTACTTC.

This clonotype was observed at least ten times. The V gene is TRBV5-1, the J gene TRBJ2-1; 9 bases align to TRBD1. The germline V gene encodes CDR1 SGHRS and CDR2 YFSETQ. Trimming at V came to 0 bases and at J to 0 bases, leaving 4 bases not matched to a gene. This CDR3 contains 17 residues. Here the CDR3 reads CASSLGTGVSSYNEQFF. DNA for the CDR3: TGCGCCAGCAGCTTGGGGACAGGGGTAAGCTCCTACAATGAGCAGTTCTTC.

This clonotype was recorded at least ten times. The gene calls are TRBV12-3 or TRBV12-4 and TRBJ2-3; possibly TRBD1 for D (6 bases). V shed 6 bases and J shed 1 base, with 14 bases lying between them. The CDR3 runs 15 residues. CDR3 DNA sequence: TGTGCCAGCAGACTAGACAGGATTGGCACAGATACGCAGTATTTT. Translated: CASRLDRIGTDTQYF.

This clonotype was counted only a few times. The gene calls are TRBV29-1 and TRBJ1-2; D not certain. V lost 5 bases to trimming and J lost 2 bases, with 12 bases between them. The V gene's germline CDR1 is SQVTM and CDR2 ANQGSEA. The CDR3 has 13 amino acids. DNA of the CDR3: TGCAGCGTTTTACAGAGGACGAACTATGGCTACACCTTC. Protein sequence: CSVLQRTNYGYTF.

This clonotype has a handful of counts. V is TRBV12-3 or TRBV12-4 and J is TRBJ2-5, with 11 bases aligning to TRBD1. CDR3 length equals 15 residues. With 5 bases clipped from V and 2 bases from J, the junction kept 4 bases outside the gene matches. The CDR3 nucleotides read TGTGCCAGCAGTCAGGACAGGGGGCTACAAGAGACCCAGTACTTC. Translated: CASSQDRGLQETQYF.

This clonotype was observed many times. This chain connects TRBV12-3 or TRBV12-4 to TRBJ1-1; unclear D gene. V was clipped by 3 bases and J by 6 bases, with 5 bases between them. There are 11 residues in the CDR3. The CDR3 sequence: CASSFLSEAFF. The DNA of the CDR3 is TGTGCCAGCAGTTTTTTATCTGAAGCTTTCTTT.

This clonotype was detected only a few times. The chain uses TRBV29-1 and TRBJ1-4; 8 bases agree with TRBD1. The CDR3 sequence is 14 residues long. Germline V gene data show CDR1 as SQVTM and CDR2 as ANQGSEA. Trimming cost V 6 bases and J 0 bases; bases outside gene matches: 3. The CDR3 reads CSVGQGSTNEKLFF. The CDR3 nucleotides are TGCAGCGTAGGACAGGGCTCAACTAATGAAAAACTGTTTTTT.

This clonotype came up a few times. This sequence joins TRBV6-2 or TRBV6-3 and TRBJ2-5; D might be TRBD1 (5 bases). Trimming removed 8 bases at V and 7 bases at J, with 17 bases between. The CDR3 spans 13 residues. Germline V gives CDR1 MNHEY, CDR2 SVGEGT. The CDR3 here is CASSTQATRTQYF. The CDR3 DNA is TGTGCCAGCTCGACACAGGCAACTCGGACCCAGTACTTC.

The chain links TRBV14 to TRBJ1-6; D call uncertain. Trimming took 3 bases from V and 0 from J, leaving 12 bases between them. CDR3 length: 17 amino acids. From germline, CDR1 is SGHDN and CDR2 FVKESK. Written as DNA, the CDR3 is TGTGCCAGCAGCCACACTGACACGTACTCCTATAATTCACCCCTCCACTTT. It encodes CASSHTDTYSYNSPLHF.

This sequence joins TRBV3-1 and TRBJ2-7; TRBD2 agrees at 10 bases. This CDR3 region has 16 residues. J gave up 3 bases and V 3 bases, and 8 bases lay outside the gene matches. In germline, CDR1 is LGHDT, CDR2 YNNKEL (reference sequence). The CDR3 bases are TGTGCCAGCAGCCACTACGCTAGCGGGAGTATCTACGAGCAGTACTTC. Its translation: CASSHYASGSIYEQYF.

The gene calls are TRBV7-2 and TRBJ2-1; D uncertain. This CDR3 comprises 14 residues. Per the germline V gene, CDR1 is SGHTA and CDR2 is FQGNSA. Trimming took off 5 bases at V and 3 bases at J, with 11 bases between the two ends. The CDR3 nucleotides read TGTGCCAGCAGCGACGGTGGGCTCTACAATGAGCAGTTCTTC. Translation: CASSDGGLYNEQFF.

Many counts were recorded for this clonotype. This chain's CDR3 is CASSFSNSPLHF. As DNA, the CDR3 is TGTGCCAGCAGTTTCTCTAATTCACCCCTCCACTTT. The chain carries TRBV12-3 or TRBV12-4 and TRBJ1-6, with D unclear. The CDR3 is 12 amino acids. Between the trimmed V and J ends, which lost 3 bases and 6 bases, there was a span of 3 bases.

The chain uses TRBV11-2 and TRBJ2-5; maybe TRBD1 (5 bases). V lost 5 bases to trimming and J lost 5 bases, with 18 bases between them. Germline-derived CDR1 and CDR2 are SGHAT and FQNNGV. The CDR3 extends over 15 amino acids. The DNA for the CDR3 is TGTGCCAGCAGCCTAGGCCTGGGGCCGTGGGAGACCCAGTACTTC. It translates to CASSLGLGPWETQYF. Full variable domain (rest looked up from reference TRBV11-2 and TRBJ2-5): EAGVAQSPRYKIIEKRQSVAFWCNPISGHATLYWYQQILGQGPKLLIQFQNNGVVDDSQLPKDRFSAERLKGVDSTLKIQPAKLEDSAVYLCASSLGLGPWETQYFGPGTRLLVL.

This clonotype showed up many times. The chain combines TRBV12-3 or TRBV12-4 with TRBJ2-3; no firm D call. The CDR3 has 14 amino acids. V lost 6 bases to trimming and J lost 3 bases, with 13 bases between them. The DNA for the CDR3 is TGTGCCAGCAGCTACGGTTCTAGGACAGATACGCAGTATTTT. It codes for CASSYGSRTDTQYF.

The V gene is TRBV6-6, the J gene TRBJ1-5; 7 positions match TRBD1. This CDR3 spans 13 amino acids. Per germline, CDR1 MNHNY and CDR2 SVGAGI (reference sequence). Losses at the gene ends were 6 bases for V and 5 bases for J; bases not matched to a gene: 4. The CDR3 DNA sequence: TGTGCCAGCAGCGACAGGGTCGATCAGCCCCAGCATTTT. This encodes CASSDRVDQPQHF.

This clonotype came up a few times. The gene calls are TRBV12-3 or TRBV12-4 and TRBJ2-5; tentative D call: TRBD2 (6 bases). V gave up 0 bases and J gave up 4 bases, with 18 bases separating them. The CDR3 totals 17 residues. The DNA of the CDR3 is TGTGCCAGCAGTTTAGCGCGGAGACTAGGCAGTGTAGAGACCCAGTACTTC. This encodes CASSLARRLGSVETQYF.

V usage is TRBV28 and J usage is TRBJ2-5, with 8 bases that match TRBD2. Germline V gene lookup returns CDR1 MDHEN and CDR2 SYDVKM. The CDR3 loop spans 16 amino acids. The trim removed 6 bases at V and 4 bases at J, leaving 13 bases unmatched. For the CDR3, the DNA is TGTGCCAGCAGCCCACTGGGCGGGAGGTTAAGAGAGACCCAGTACTTC. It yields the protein CASSPLGGRLRETQYF.

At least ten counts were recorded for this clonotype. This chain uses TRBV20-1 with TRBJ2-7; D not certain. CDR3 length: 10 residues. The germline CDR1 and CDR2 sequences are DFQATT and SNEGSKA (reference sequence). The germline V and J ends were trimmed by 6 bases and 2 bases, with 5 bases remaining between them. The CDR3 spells CSAGAYEQYF. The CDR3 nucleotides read TGCAGTGCAGGCGCCTACGAGCAGTACTTC.

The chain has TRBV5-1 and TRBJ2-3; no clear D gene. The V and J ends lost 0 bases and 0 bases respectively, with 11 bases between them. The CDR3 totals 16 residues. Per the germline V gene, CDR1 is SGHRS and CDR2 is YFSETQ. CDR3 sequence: CASSLAVRTSTDTQYF. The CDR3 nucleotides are TGCGCCAGCAGCTTGGCCGTCAGGACCAGCACAGATACGCAGTATTTT.

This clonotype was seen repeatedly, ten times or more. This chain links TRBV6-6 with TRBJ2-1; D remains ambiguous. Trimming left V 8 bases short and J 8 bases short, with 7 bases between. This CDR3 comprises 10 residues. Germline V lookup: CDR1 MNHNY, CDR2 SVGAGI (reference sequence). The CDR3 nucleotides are TGTGCCAGCGTTGGAGATGAGCAGTTCTTC. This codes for CASVGDEQFF.

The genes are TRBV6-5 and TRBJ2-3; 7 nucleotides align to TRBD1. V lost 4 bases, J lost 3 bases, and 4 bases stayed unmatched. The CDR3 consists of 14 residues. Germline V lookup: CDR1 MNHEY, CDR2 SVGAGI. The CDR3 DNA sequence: TGTGCCAGCAGTTCTCCGACAGGGACAGATACGCAGTATTTT. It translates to CASSSPTGTDTQYF.

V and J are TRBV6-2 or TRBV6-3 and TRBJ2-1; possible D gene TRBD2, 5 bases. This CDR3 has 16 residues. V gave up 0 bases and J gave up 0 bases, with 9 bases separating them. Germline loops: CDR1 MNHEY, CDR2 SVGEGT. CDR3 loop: CASSYSAASSYNEQFF. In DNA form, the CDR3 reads TGTGCCAGCAGTTACTCAGCGGCCAGCTCCTACAATGAGCAGTTCTTC.

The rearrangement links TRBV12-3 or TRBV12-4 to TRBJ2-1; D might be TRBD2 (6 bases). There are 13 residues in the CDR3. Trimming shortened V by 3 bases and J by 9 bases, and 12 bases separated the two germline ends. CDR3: CASSLWREGEQFF. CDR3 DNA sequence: TGTGCCAGCAGTTTGTGGCGGGAAGGTGAGCAGTTCTTC.

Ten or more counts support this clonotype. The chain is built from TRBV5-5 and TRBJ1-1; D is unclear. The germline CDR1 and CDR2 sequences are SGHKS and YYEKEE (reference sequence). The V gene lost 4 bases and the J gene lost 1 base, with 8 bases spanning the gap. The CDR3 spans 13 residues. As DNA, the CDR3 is TGTGCCAGCAGCACGACACAGAACACTGAAGCTTTCTTT. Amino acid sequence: CASSTTQNTEAFF.

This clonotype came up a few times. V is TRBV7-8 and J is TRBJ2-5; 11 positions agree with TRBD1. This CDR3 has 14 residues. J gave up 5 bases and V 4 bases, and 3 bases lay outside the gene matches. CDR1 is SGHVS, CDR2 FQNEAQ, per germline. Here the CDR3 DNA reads TGTGCCAGCAGCTGGGACAGGGGGTGGGAGACCCAGTACTTC. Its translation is CASSWDRGWETQYF.

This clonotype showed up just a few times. The CDR3 DNA reads as TGTGCCAGCAGTTTACAACAGGGAAGGGAGCAGTTCTTC. It yields the protein CASSLQQGREQFF. The chain uses TRBV28 and TRBJ2-1; tentative D call: TRBD1 (6 bases). Deletions cut 2 bases from V and 10 bases from J, with 12 bases between. In germline, CDR1 is MDHEN, CDR2 SYDVKM. CDR3 length: 13 amino acids.

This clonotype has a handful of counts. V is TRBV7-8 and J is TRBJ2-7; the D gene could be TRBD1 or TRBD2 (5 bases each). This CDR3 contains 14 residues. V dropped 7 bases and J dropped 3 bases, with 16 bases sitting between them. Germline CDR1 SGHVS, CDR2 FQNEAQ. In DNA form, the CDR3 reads TGTGCCAGCACCCCCCCCGGGGCCCTCTACGAGCAGTACTTC. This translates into CASTPPGALYEQYF.

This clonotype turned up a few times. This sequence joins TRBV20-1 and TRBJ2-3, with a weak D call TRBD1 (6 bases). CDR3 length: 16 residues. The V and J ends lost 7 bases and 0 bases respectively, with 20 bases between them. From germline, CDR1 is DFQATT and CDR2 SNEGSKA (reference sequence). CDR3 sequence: CSVNRARGFSTDTQYF. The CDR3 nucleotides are TGCAGTGTTAACCGGGCCAGGGGCTTCAGCACAGATACGCAGTATTTT.